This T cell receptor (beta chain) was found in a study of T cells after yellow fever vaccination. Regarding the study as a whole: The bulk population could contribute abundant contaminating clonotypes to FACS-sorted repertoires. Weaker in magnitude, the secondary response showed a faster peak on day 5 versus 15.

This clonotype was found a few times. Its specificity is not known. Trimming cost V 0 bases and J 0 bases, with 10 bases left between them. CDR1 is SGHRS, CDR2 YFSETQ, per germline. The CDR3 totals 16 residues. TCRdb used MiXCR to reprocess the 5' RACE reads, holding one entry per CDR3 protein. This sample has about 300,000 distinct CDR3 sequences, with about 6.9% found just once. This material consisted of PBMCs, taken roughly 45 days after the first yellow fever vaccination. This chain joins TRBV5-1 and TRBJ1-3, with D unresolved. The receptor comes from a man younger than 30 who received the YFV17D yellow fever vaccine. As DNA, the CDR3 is TGCGCCAGCAGCTTGGGGGCTGACTTCTCTGGAAACACCATATATTTT. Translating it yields CASSLGADFSGNTIYF. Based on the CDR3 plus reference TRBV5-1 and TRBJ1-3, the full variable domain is KAGVTQTPRYLIKTRGQQVTLSCSPISGHRSVSWYQQTPGQGLQFLFEYFSETQRNKGNFPGRFSGRQFSNSRSEMNVSTLELGDSALYLCASSLGADFSGNTIYFGEGSWLTVV.